This entry describes one T cell receptor (beta chain). Its antigen is undetermined. This CDR3 is 15 amino acids long. J lost 5 bases, V lost 0 bases, and 4 bases had no gene match. CDR1 and CDR2 (germline): SGHRS, YFSETQ. While unrecorded immune exposures were likely, the donors were nominally healthy when sampled. This sample is part of a study of cytomegalovirus exposure and HLA in healthy donors. Primers for the PCR totalled 60 Vbeta and 13 Jbeta. Only in-frame clones appear in the TCRdb table, and some are missing; sequencing was by immunoSEQ multiplex PCR. The data show fewer than 80,000 clones, approximately 80% seen once. Points from the study as a whole: Because they were indistinguishable, some V segments, including TRBV6-2 and TRBV6-3, were excluded.

This rearrangement joins TRBV5-1 to TRBJ2-2; 7 bases line up with TRBD1. This receptor was taken from a young man in good health and CMV-seronegative. Sequencing input: PBMCs. The DNA for the CDR3 is TGCGCCAGCAGCTTGGAAAACAGGGGAACCGGGGAGCTGTTTTTT. Its protein product is CASSLENRGTGELFF. Combining the CDR3 with reference TRBV5-1 and TRBJ2-2 gives the whole variable domain KAGVTQTPRYLIKTRGQQVTLSCSPISGHRSVSWYQQTPGQGLQFLFEYFSETQRNKGNFPGRFSGRQFSNSRSEMNVSTLELGDSALYLCASSLENRGTGELFFGEGSRLTVL.